What follows is one T cell receptor (beta chain) and its context. Its specific antigen is unknown. No qualities accompany the bases; no much larger clone lies one base away. This entry is derived from a study of cytomegalovirus exposure and HLA in healthy donors (dated by TCRdb to 2016 to 2017). Broadly, across the study: According to an earlier analysis of several hundred of the donors, 150 million to 200 million T cells yielded over 90 million unique TCR beta sequences and 276 Gb of sequence data. About 280 gigabases of sequencing data and approximately 92 million unique TCR sequences made up an early release that covered around 640 HLA-typed donors. Of the 300 to 450 genotyped donors, approximately 83% fell in the genetic ancestry cluster associated with self-reported Caucasian donors. The study aimed to test whether signatures of past pathogen exposure could be identified by cataloging public T cell receptors. Using immunosequencing, the study profiled T cell repertoires from some 670 subjects and related those repertoires to cytomegalovirus serostatus. A separate validation cohort of 100 to 150 different subjects was used in addition to the approximately 670-subject first cohort. To predict cytomegalovirus infection status, the study combined high-throughput TCR immunosequencing, statistical association of individual TCRs with disease status, and machine learning. To study patterns of TCR occurrence, a later analysis re-analyzed previously published TCR beta repertoires from more than 550 donors and added high-resolution HLA genotyping. Rather than drawing on any new phenotypic data, the later analysis identified candidate immune exposures from TCR beta sequences and the way those sequences occurred across donors. An earlier analysis of 587 of the donors applied high-throughput TCR beta sequencing to assess whether each TCR beta V gene segment acted as functional or pseudogenic. Donor age, sex, ethnicity and CMV serostatus were compiled together with the repertoire data. Genome-wide SNP genotypes for about 55% of the roughly 670 donors were used in a later genetic analysis, which treated that subset as a discovery cohort. Every repertoire in the discovery cohort had been generated on one and the same sequencing platform. HLA typing covered class I and class II loci at four-digit resolution. The number of typed donors differed by locus: about 620-640 for A, B, C, DRB1 and DQB1; some 540 for DQA1; around 580 for DPA1; and 450 to 480 for DPB1. Because of strong linkage in the cohort, roughly five DR-DQ haplotypes were treated as single units for association and clustering. On average, around 240,000 unique TCR beta nucleotide sequences were sequenced per donor among some 420 genotyped donors of the cohort, with roughly a sixth of those sequences being non-productive.

V loses 5 bases, J loses 4 bases, and the germline ends lie 8 bases apart. The germline V gene provides CDR1 SGHTA and CDR2 FQGNSA. The CDR3 spans 12 residues, from the cysteine through the phenylalanine. Here the CDR3 DNA is all that survives: 36 bases in frame from base 1. Summary of the overall study and its limitations: In a later analysis, HLA-associated TCR beta chains showed more clonal expansion and lower generation probabilities than non-associated chains that were equally common. The earlier analysis of 587 of the donors excluded some 15 rarely observed V segments, including chromosome 9 orphons, because counts were too low. Some IMGT-functional V segments, including TRBV6-2 and TRBV6-3, could not be distinguished by the 87-base-pair reads and were therefore excluded. In both the original and validation cohorts, the classifier was reported to diagnose cytomegalovirus status with high specificity and sensitivity. In a later analysis, several top co-occurrence clusters were reported to appear linked to parvovirus B19, influenza, CMV and Epstein-Barr virus. The cohort was sequenced for TCR beta chains only, and without alpha or paired-chain data the features that could be detected were limited. It was suggested by the authors that the approach could potentially be generalized to other disease states and immunological phenotypes. For the cohort, immune exposure information was limited to CMV serostatus. In a later analysis, the rate of TCR association differed among HLA loci, with DRB1 alleles having the most associated TCRs and HLA-C alleles having the fewest. The sequencing pipeline was judged likely to have produced a cluster of highly shared sequence variants as a technical artifact. In vitro tests confirmed that a few of the cytomegalovirus-associated TCR beta chains recognize cytomegalovirus antigens. Because HLA typing was missing for some donors at each locus, association tests included only the typed subset. Most TCR sequences were observed very rarely across donors, whereas some public TCRs were present in many individuals. A further reported finding was that TCR beta sequences accurately predicted the HLA-A and HLA-B alleles for most subjects in the first cohort. In an earlier analysis of about 600 of the donors, most TCR beta V segments appeared in productive rearrangements about 90% or about 30% of the time, broadly matching IMGT annotations. Presence/absence analyses assumed roughly uniform sequencing depth across donors, an assumption that may not hold. Specific HLA alleles were associated with more than 15,000 TCR beta sequences at a false discovery rate of 0.05 in a later analysis. The study listed around 160 TCR beta chains as associated with cytomegalovirus. When HLA alleles, especially DR and DQ, strongly co-occurred, TCR associations were difficult to assign to individual alleles. Correlated functional status among segregating V segments might be attributable to linkage disequilibrium, but an unknown experimental factor could not be ruled out. In a later genetic analysis, fewer N-insertions in productive TCRs were reported among donors in an Asian-associated ancestry cluster than the roughly 710-donor mean. An association between a missense DCLRE1C variant and V-gene and J-gene trimming of TCR beta chains was found in a later genetic analysis and replicated in an independent cohort. Most CMV-associated TCR beta chains appeared to be HLA-restricted in a later analysis, and the HLA associations seemed to be driven largely by CMV exposure.

The library was made by the immunoSEQ multiplex PCR assay. A mixture of 60 forward primers for TCR Vbeta segments and 13 reverse primers for TCR Jbeta segments was used in the multiplex PCR. Amplification of the CDR3 region of rearranged TCR beta genes was performed with a multiplex PCR assay on genomic DNA. Amplified TCR beta libraries were sequenced as 87-base-pair reads on the Illumina HiSeq System. In the source study's methods: A later analysis tallied 75 million to 85 million unique TCR beta chains across the 650 to 750 repertoires, and about 12 million of those chains were shared by two or more donors. To remove PCR and sequencing errors, raw reads were error-corrected and collapsed into unique sequences using a nearest-neighbor algorithm that merged closely related sequences. CDR3 sequences were aligned to IMGT reference sequences to assign V, D and J gene segments. Each retained sequence needed at least a six-nucleotide match to both a V gene segment and a J gene segment. Rearrangements were called productive when the CDR3 lacked stop codons and stayed in frame with V and J; all others were non-productive. Following IMGT convention, CDR3 was defined as the stretch from the second conserved V-encoded cysteine up to the conserved J-encoded phenylalanine. Sequences without an unambiguous match to a single V gene segment were excluded from the earlier analysis of several hundred of the donors. An earlier analysis of about 600 of the donors called V segments functional above 56.7% productive rearrangements and segregating when the between-donor standard deviation exceeded 5%. To diagnose cytomegalovirus status from the catalog of TCR beta chain sequences, a statistical classification framework was built. A later analysis assigned V and J genes by comparing TCR nucleotide sequences with IMGT/GENE-DB human TR gene sequences. The TCRdist pipeline was used in a later analysis to assign CDR3 sequences and most-parsimonious VDJ recombination scenarios. A later analysis defined each TCR beta chain by its CDR3 amino acid sequence plus V-gene family, and excluded reads lacking a unique V-gene family. A later analysis removed 600 or so highly shared, low-generation-probability nucleotide sequences to deal with suspected cross-contamination and a sequencing artifact. In a later analysis, a clonal expansion index was calculated for each public chain from normalized within-repertoire ranks of inferred template counts. In a later analysis, generation probabilities were computed with a VDJ recombination model fitted to out-of-frame rearrangements, and the resulting probabilities were checked against IGoR. A later analysis scored TCR-TCR, TCR-HLA and TCR-CMV co-occurrence with hypergeometric tests, applying a repertoire-size bias correction to TCR pairs. In a later analysis, false discovery rates were estimated by permuting HLA or CMV assignments 20 times. In a later analysis, co-occurring TCRs were grouped with DBSCAN, and TCRdist sequence similarity was added when clustering was performed within HLA-allele-positive subsets. Repertoires with fewer than 30,000 or more than 120,000 public chains were left out of co-occurrence clustering, as were about 5 repertoires with anomalous nucleotide sharing. The clones in this table, taken by TCRdb from immuneACCESS, are in-frame only. Not every clone is retained; where verified, under half of the shortfall comes from an unresolved V gene, and the cause of the rest is unknown. That table supplies the V and J calls and clone size; D and trimming were determined from the DNA. The sample table contains fewer than 150,000 clones; only one count was recorded for approximately 75% of them. The ten largest clones take up about 4.9% of the sample.

The cohort consisted of 650 to 850 healthy bone marrow donors. At the time of sampling, every cohort member was nominally healthy, though immune exposures that went unrecorded were likely present. The donor tested CMV seropositive and was one of the 289 seropositive cohort members. A peripheral blood sample was collected from each donor, and TCR beta sequencing was performed on peripheral blood mononuclear cells. The Qiagen DNeasy Blood Extraction Kit was used to extract genomic DNA from the blood cell samples. The chain uses TRBV7-2 and TRBJ2-5; TRBD2 could be the D gene, as 5 bases match. The receptor comes from a man aged 50-59 years in good health and CMV-seropositive. The material sequenced was PBMCs. The CDR3 region reads CASSMGRETQYF. The nucleotide sequence reads as follows: TGTGCCAGCAGCATGGGGAGAGAGACCCAGTACTTC.